The table lists the clone carrying this T cell receptor (beta chain) with a count of one. Its antigen is unidentified. Repertoires were generated with immunoSEQ multiplex PCR, while TCRdb's copy carries only in-frame clones and drops some. In the table there are approximately 89,000 clones, around four fifths of which are singletons. The data are from a study of radiotherapy plus CTLA-4 blockade in lung cancer. About the study: Among patients, more than 15% showed objective responses, and approximately 31% had disease control. Study-level results: Radiotherapy was combined with ipilimumab, and tumor-derived TCR clones then expanded in blood.

The TCR sequence derives from a human donor with non-small cell lung cancer that progressed on radiotherapy plus ipilimumab. The sample here was peripheral blood, taken from a patient treated with radiotherapy plus ipilimumab.

The CDR3 spells CASSQPTGGRETQYF. The CDR3 DNA reads as TGTGCCAGCAGCCAGCCGACGGGGGGTCGGGAGACCCAGTACTTC. This chain uses TRBV14 with TRBJ2-5, with 7 bases matching TRBD2. The J segment lost 5 bases and the V segment lost 3 bases, leaving 9 bases of the junction unmatched. This CDR3 comprises 15 residues. Germline V gives CDR1 SGHDN, CDR2 FVKESK.